The source of this TCR beta chain is a study of T-cell reconstitution after alpha-beta-depleted transplantation in children. Overall study results and limits: Several hundred rapidly expanded clones from non-depleted graft cells reportedly supplied alpha-beta T cells about two months post-transplant. The origin of high day-60 TCRbeta diversity in some patients lay in surviving recipient T cells and thymic progenitors. Diversity and T-cell counts at one year after transplant derived mostly from new T cells.

In regard to this clonotype: Its matching antigen is unknown.

Germline V gene lookup returns CDR1 MDHEN and CDR2 SYDVKM. The CDR3 has 17 amino acids. V trimming: 3 bases; J trimming: 5 bases; junction bases outside the gene matches: 10. TCRbeta library preparation incorporated unique molecular identifiers. TCRdb re-called the PCR reads with MiXCR, one entry per CDR3 protein. The sample lists fewer than 550,000 distinct CDR3 sequences, about an eighth occurring once. The source material was PBMCs, mostly from graft donor cells, sampled 180 days after TCRalphabeta/CD19-depleted stem cell transplant. This TCR was recovered from a female patient aged 2 to 10 who had a stem cell transplant for aplastic anemia, so the T cells may come from the graft donor. The rearrangement links TRBV28 to TRBJ2-2; TRBD2 aligns across 9 bases. The CDR3 bases are TGTGCCAGCAGTTTCGTTCGCGGGAGGGCCGCGACCGGGGAGCTGTTTTTT. Its translation: CASSFVRGRAATGELFF. Full variable domain (missing parts from reference TRBV28 and TRBJ2-2): DVKVTQSSRYLVKRTGEKVFLECVQDMDHENMFWYRQDPGLGLRLIYFSYDVKMKEKGDIPEGYSVSREKKERFSLILESASTNQTSMYLCASSFVRGRAATGELFFGEGSRLTVL.